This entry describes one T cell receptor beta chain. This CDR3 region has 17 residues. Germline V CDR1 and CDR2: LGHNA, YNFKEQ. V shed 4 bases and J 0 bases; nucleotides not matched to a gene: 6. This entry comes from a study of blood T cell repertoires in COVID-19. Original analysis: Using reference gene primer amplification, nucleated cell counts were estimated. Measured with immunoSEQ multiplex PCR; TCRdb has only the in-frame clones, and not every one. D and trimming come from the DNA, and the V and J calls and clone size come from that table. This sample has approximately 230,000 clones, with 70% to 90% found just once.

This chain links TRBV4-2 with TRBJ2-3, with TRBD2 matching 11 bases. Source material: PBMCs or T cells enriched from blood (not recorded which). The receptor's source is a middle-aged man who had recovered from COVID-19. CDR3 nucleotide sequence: TGTGCCAGCAGCCTCCGACTAGCGGGACTTAGCACAGATACGCAGTATTTT. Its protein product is CASSLRLAGLSTDTQYF.